This T cell receptor beta chain was recorded in a study of blood T cell repertoires in COVID-19. The wider study: The analysed material was cDNA or gDNA that came from T cells, B-cell-depleted T cells, or PBMCs.

Participant-reported clinical history was the basis for cohort assignment. Two negative PCRs, clearance, or symptom resolution had been documented for recovered Cohort 3 donors. The CDR3 covers 14 residues. CDR1 and CDR2 (germline): ENHRY, SYGVKD. Trimming removed 0 bases at V and 2 bases at J, with 6 bases between. As handled by the study authors: Amplification from reference gene primers served as the basis for estimated nucleated cell counts. Here immunoSEQ multiplex PCR was the method, and the copy in TCRdb shows in-frame clones only, minus some. V, J and clone size reflect that table, while D and trimming were determined from the DNA. The data show 200,000 to 250,000 clones, about 79% seen once.

The sequence was collected from a woman aged 55-75 years who had recovered from COVID-19. J is TRBJ2-3 and V is TRBV10-3; perhaps TRBD1 as D (5 bases). Sequenced sample: PBMCs or T cells enriched from blood (not recorded which). In nucleotides, the CDR3 is TGTGCCATCAGTGAGTCGACAGACACAGATACGCAGTATTTT. Encoded protein: CAISESTDTDTQYF.